This entry features one T cell receptor beta chain sequence. Its specific antigen is unknown. Within one base of it there is no much larger clone, and no base qualities were kept. This sample is part of a study of T cell changes during pregnancy in multiple sclerosis (dated by TCRdb to the late 2010s). Notes on the research overall: The study examined how the T cell repertoire changed over the course of pregnancy in women with multiple sclerosis.

The library relied on the immunoSEQ multiplex PCR assay. TCRdb retrieved this table from immuneACCESS and kept in-frame rearrangements only. Not all clones are present; in checked studies, unresolved V genes account for under half, and no reason is known for the remainder. Across this sample there are about 68,000 clones, with around 90% seen only once. Together, the top ten hold roughly 0.87% of the sample. Including cysteine and phenylalanine, the CDR3 has 15 amino acids. Kept here is only the CDR3 DNA, which spans 45 bases and is read in frame from base 1. CDR1 and CDR2 are drawn from the germline V gene (reference sequence): LNHDA, SQIVND. A distance of 7 bases separates the germline ends of V and J, which lose 0 bases and 1 base respectively.

This sequence uses TRBV19 and TRBJ1-5; TRBD1 could be the D gene, as 6 bases match. This clonotype was sampled from a female donor with multiple sclerosis, enrolled in a pregnancy study. The sample in question was peripheral blood, obtained in the second trimester of pregnancy. The CDR3 reads CASSIDRGSNQPQHF. The DNA reads TGTGCCAGTAGTATAGATAGGGGGAGCAATCAGCCCCAGCATTTT.